This is a list of T cell receptor beta chains from one sample in a study of identical twins. TCRdb reprocessed the 5' RACE reads via MiXCR and lists one record per CDR3 protein. The sample records some 330,000 distinct CDR3 sequences, 7% to 9.5% being singletons. Sample: naive T cells sorted from blood. Receptor source: a woman between 45 and 65 years old in good health. The CDR3 runs from the conserved cysteine through the conserved F or W. A clone size is listed for some rows: how often the clone was seen (once, few, many), or a class if it is expanded.

j_call clone_size v_call cdr3_aa
TRBJ2-7 few TRBV28 CASSSIAGGHYEQYF
TRBJ2-2 few TRBV29-1 CSVELGKRRTGELFF
TRBJ1-4 NA TRBV11-2 CASSAPEGMFF
TRBJ2-2 few TRBV11-2 CASSLGGLGRLANTGELFF
TRBJ2-2 few TRBV7-9 CASSGPGQAGETGELFF
TRBJ2-1 few TRBV14 CASSQGSLQFF
TRBJ2-2 NA TRBV28 CASSFRRTGELFF
TRBJ2-7 NA TRBV20-1 CSARDPLANSYEQYF
TRBJ2-3 few TRBV20-1 CSARGTGYGDTQYF
TRBJ2-2 NA TRBV20-1 CSARDPNAGELFF
TRBJ1-2 NA TRBV5-1 CASGLQLNYGYTF
TRBJ2-2 many TRBV24-1 CATSDLPDELFF
TRBJ2-2 few TRBV5-6 CASSLGDRGHTGELFF
TRBJ2-5 NA TRBV5-1 CASNVILAEQETQYF
TRBJ2-2 many TRBV7-8 CASSLEFGGELFF
TRBJ2-6 NA TRBV5-7 CASSFPKTSGANVLTF
TRBJ2-1 many TRBV5-1 CASSLGAGGNNEQFF
TRBJ1-2 many TRBV6-6 CASSLPVYGYTF
TRBJ2-2 many TRBV5-1 CASSTGTGDPGELFF
TRBJ2-3 many TRBV9 CASSPGRAARGDTQYF
TRBJ2-2 NA TRBV27 CASTYQGLAPGELFF
TRBJ2-3 NA TRBV10-1 CASSEFYRGTQYF
TRBJ2-1 NA TRBV4-1 CASSQEERFYNEQFF
TRBJ2-2 many TRBV10-2 CAIDPGLPRGDGELFF
TRBJ2-1 NA TRBV12-3/TRBV12-4 CASSFRTSGRAIDEQFF
TRBJ2-7 many TRBV5-1 CASSPTGTYEQYF
TRBJ2-1 NA TRBV3-1 CASSQGGVAGPLRNEQFF
TRBJ2-1 NA TRBV4-1 CASSQDLWGSYNEQFF
TRBJ2-3 NA TRBV29-1 CSVTPELTQYF
TRBJ2-2 few TRBV12-3/TRBV12-4 CASSPEIRFTGELFF
TRBJ2-1 NA TRBV5-1 CASSLGLAGNREQFF
TRBJ2-4 few TRBV20-1 CSARDELQWAKNIQYF
TRBJ2-7 few TRBV2 CASNNYEQYF
TRBJ2-1 NA TRBV5-1 CASSWPTRDWSYNEQFF
TRBJ2-6 few TRBV5-1 CASSVDRGATGANVLTF
TRBJ1-4 many TRBV9 CASSVGGQATNEKLFF
TRBJ2-7 NA TRBV7-6 CTSSLSDGVNYEQYF
TRBJ2-6 NA TRBV29-1 CSVEAAWGANVLTF
TRBJ2-1 NA TRBV12-3/TRBV12-4 CASTLDRSYNEQFF
TRBJ2-3 few TRBV15 CATSRGDSGPTDTQYF
TRBJ2-5 many TRBV5-1 CASSLTPGRSETQYF
TRBJ2-3 many TRBV6-5 CASSYSKGQGMGPSTDTQYF
TRBJ2-1 few TRBV2 CASVLTGGQGYNEQFF
TRBJ2-7 many TRBV5-1 CASSPGQGFYEQYF
TRBJ2-1 few TRBV20-1 CSARDPPPSSYNEQFF
TRBJ2-5 NA TRBV7-3 CASSFGSEETQYF
TRBJ1-5 NA TRBV10-3 CAISETAGVENQPQHF
TRBJ1-5 many TRBV12-3/TRBV12-4 CASSPSRGNQPQHF
TRBJ2-2 few TRBV5-1 CASRAGQGSTGELFF
TRBJ1-3 few TRBV9 CASSAETGPGNTIYF
TRBJ2-3 few TRBV5-1 CASSLEASGRLTDTQYF
TRBJ2-5 NA TRBV10-3 CAISEPKETQYF
TRBJ1-2 many TRBV7-9 CASSLGEGDRNYGYTF
TRBJ1-6 NA TRBV5-5 CASRWTGDSPLHF
TRBJ1-2 few TRBV29-1 CSVGRSDYGYTF
TRBJ2-5 many TRBV5-1 CASSIQETQYF
TRBJ2-7 NA TRBV29-1 CSVVAGKQYF